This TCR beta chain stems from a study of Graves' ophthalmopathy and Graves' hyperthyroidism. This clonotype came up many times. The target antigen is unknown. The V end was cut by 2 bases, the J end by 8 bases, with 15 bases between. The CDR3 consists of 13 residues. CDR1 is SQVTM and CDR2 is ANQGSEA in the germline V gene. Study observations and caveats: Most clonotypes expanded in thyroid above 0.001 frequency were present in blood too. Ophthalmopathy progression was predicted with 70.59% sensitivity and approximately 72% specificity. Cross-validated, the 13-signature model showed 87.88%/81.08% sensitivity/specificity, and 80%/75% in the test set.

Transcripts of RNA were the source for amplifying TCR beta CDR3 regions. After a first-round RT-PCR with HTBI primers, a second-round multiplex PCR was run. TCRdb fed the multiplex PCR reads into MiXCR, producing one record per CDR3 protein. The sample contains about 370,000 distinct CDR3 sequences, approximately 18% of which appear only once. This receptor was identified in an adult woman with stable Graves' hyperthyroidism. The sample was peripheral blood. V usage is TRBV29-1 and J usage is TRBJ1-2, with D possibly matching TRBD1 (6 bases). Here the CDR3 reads CSVEFRGASGYTF. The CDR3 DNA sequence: TGCAGCGTTGAATTCCGGGGGGCGAGCGGCTACACCTTC.